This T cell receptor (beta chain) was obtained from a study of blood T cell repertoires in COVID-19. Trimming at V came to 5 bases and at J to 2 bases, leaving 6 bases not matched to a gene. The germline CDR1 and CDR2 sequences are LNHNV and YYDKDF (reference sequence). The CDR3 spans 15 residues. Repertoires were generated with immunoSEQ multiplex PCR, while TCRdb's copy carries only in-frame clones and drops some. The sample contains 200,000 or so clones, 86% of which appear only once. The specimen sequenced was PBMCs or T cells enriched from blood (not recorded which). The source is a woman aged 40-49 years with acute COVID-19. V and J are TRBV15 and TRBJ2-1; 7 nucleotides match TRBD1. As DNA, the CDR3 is TGTGCCACCAGCCAGGACAGGTCAACCTACAATGAGCAGTTCTTC. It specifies CATSQDRSTYNEQFF.